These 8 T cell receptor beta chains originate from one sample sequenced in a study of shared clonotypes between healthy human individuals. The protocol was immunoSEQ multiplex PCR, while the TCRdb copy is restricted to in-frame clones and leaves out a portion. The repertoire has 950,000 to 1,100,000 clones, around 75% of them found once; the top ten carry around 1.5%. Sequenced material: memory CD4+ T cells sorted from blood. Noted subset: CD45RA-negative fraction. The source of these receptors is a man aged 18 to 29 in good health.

In DNA, the CDR3 is TGTGCCAGCGGACAGCTATTTACAGAGACCCAGTACTTC. Its translation: CASGQLFTETQYF. The V gene is TRBV7-8, the J gene TRBJ2-5; the D gene is possibly TRBD1 (6 bases). V was shortened by 8 bases and J by 4 bases, with 14 bases between the two germline ends. The CDR3 is made up of 13 amino acids. Germline V CDR1 and CDR2: SGHVS, FQNEAQ.

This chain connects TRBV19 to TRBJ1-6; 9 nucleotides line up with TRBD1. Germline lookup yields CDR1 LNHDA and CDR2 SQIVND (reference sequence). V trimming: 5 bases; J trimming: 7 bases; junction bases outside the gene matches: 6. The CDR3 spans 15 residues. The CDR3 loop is CASSVRTGENSPLHF. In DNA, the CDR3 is TGTGCCAGTAGTGTCCGGACAGGGGAAAATTCACCCCTCCACTTT.

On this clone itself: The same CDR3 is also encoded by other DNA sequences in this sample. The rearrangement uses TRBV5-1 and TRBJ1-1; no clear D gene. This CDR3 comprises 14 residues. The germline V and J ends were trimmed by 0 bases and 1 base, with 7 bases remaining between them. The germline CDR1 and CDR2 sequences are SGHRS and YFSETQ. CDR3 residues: CASSLDGTNTEAFF. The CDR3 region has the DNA TGCGCCAGCAGCTTGGACGGAACGAACACTGAAGCTTTCTTT.

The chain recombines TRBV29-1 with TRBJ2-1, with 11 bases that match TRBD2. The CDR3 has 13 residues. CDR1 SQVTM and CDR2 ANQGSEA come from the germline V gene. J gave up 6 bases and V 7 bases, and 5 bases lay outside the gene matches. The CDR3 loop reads CSGVLAGVNEQFF. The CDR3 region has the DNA TGCAGCGGAGTACTAGCGGGGGTCAATGAGCAGTTCTTC.

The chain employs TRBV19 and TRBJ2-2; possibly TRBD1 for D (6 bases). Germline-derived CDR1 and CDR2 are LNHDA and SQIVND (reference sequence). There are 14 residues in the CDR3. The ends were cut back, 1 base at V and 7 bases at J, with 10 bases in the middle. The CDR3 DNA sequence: TGTGCCAGTAGTATAGGGACAGTTTACGGGGAGCTGTTTTTT. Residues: CASSIGTVYGELFF.

The CDR3 loop reads CASSRRLAGVYEQYF. CDR3 sequence (DNA): TGTGCCAGTAGCCGCCGACTAGCGGGAGTTTACGAGCAGTACTTC. The V and J genes are TRBV19 and TRBJ2-7; 12 nucleotides line up with TRBD2. The CDR3 length is 15 residues. Germline-derived CDR1 and CDR2 are LNHDA and SQIVND (reference sequence). Unmatched junction bases numbered 7, after V lost 6 bases and J lost 4 bases. The whole variable domain, filled in from reference TRBV19 and TRBJ2-7, reads DGGITQSPKYLFRKEGQNVTLSCEQNLNHDAMYWYRQDPGQGLRLIYYSQIVNDFQKGDIAEGYSVSREKKESFPLTVTSAQKNPTAFYLCASSRRLAGVYEQYFGPGTRLTVT.

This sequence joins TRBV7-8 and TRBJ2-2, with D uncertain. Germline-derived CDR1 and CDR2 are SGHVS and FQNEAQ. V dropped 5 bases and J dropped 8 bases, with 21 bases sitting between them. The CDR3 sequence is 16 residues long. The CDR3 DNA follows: TGTGCCAGCAGCCCAGACCGTCCGGCCCTTTCGGGGGAGCTGTTTTTT. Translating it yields CASSPDRPALSGELFF. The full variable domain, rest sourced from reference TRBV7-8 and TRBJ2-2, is GAGVSQSPRYKVAKRGQDVALRCDPISGHVSLFWYQQALGQGPEFLTYFQNEAQLDKSGLPSDRFFAERPEGSVSTLKIQRTQQEDSAVYLCASSPDRPALSGELFFGEGSRLTVL.

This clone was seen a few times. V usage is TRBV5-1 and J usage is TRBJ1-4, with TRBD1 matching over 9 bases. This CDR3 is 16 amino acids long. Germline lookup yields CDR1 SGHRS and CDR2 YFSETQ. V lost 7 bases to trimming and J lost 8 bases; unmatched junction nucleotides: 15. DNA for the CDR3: TGCGCCAGCGGGGCCCAACCACAGGGGGCTCGAGAAAAACTGTTTTTT. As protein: CASGAQPQGAREKLFF.